The clone carrying this TCR beta chain has at least ten counts. What it recognizes is unknown. One end of the junction is discordant with germline, which a read error may explain. This sample stems from a study of blood T cells in healthy people across ages. Across the whole study: Capturing about one barcoded beta molecule per two T cells was achieved by template switching. Overall study results and limits: More naive CD4+ cells and higher diversity marked long-lived donors relative to aged donors. Diversity was estimated from one million T cells, and these estimates were considered underestimates.

The use of a sample-barcoded 5' primer and a J-beta primer mix characterized a second PCR of about 7 to 12 cycles. In TCRdb, the 5' RACE reads were re-called with MiXCR into one record per CDR3 protein. The sample lists 1.5 million to 2 million distinct CDR3 sequences, 28% occurring once. Germline V gives CDR1 LGHNA, CDR2 YSLEER. The CDR3 is 14 amino acids. This receptor was identified in a woman in her 30s in good health. The V call is TRBV4-3, the J call TRBJ2-3; D might be TRBD2 (5 bases). Material for sequencing was blood. The CDR3 coding sequence is TGTGCCAGCAGCCAAGATCGGGGTACAGATACGCAGTATTTT. Amino acids: CASSQDRGTDTQYF.